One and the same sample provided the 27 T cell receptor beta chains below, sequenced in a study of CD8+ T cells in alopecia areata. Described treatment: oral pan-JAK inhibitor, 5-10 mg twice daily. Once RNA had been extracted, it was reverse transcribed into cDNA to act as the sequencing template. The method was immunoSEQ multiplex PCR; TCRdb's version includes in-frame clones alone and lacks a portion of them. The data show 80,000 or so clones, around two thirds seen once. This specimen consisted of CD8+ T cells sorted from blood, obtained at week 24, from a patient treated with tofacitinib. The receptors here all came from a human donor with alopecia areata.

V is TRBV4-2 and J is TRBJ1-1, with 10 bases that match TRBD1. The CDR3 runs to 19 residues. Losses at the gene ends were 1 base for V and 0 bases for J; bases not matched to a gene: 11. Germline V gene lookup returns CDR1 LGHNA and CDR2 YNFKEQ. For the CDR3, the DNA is TGTGCCAGCAGCCAAGTTGAGACAGGGGGCCGTATAGTGAACACTGAAGCTTTCTTT. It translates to CASSQVETGGRIVNTEAFF.

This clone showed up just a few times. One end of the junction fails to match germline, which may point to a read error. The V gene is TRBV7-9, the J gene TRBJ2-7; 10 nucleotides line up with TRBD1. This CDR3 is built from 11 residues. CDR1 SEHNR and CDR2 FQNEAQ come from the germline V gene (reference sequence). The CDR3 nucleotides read TGTGCCAGCAGCTCTGGACAGGGGGAGAACTTC. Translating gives CASSSGQGENF.

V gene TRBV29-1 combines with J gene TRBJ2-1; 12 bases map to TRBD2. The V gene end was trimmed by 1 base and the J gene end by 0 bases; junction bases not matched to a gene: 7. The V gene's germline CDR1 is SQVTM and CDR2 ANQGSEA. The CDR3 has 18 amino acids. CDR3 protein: CSVEGRTSGARSYNEQFF. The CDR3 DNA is TGCAGCGTTGAAGGTCGGACTAGCGGGGCCCGCTCCTACAATGAGCAGTTCTTC.

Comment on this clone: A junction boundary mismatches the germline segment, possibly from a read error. CDR3 loop: CASSLGDPPRSF. Here the CDR3 DNA reads TGTGCCAGCAGCTTAGGAGACCCCCCCAGGTCGTTT. The chain joins TRBV7-9 to TRBJ1-1; D call uncertain. The CDR3 sequence is 12 residues long. Germline CDR1 is SEHNR and CDR2 is FQNEAQ (reference sequence).

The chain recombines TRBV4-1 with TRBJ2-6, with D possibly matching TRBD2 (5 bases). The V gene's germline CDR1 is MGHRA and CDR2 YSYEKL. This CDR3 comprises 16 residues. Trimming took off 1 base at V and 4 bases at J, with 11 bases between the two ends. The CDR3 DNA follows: TGCGCCAGCAGCCAAGTTGGAGGCTCGGGGGCCAACGTCCTGACTTTC. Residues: CASSQVGGSGANVLTF.

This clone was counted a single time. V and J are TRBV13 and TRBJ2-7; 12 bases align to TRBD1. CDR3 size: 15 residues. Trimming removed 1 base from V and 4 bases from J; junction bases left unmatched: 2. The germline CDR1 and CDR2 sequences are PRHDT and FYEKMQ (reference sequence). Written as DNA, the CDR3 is TGTGCCAGCAGCTTAGCGGGACAGGGGGCGTACGAGCAGTACTTC. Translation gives CASSLAGQGAYEQYF.

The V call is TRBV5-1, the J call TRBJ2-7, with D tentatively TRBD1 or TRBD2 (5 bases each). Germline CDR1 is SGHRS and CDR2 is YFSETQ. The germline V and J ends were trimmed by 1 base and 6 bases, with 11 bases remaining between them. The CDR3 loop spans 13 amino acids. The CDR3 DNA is TGCGCCAGCAGCTTGTACAGTGGGGGCGAGCAGTACTTC. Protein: CASSLYSGGEQYF.

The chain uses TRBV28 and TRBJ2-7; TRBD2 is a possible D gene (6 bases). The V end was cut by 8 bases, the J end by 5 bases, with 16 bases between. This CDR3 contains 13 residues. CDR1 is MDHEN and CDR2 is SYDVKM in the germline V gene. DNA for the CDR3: TGTGCCAGCCCCCCCGGGGGAGGCGACGAGCAGTACTTC. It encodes CASPPGGGDEQYF.

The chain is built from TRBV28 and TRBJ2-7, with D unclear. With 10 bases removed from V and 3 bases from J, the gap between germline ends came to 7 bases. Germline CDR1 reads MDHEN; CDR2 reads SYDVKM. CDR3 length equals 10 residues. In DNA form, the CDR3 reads TGTGCCACCGCCGACTACGAGCAGTACTTC. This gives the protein CATADYEQYF.

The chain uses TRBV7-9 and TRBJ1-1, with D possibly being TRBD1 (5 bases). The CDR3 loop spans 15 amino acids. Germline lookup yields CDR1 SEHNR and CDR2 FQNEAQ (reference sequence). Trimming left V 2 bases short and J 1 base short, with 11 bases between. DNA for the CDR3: TGTGCCAGCAGCTTATCTGGGGGAGGGAACACTGAAGCTTTCTTT. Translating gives CASSLSGGGNTEAFF.

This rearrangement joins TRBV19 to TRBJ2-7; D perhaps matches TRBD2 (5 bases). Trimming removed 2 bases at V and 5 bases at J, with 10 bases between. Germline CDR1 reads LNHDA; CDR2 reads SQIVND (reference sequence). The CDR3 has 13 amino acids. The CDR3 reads CASSIRGWDEQYF. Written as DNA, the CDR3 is TGTGCCAGTAGTATACGGGGTTGGGACGAGCAGTACTTC. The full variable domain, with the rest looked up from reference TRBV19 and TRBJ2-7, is DGGITQSPKYLFRKEGQNVTLSCEQNLNHDAMYWYRQDPGQGLRLIYYSQIVNDFQKGDIAEGYSVSREKKESFPLTVTSAQKNPTAFYLCASSIRGWDEQYFGPGTRLTVT.

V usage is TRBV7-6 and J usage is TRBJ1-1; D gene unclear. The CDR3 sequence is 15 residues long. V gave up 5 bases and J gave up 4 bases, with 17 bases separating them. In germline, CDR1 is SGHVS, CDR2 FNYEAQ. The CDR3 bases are TGTGCCAGCAGCCCAACCTCGCGAGTGAGCACTGAAGCTTTCTTT. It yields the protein CASSPTSRVSTEAFF.

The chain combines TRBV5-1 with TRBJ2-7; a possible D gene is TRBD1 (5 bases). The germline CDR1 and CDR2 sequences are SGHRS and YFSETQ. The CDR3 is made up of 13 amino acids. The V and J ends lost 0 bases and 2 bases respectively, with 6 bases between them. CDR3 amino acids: CASSLEQAYEQYF. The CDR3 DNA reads TGCGCCAGCAGCTTGGAACAGGCCTACGAGCAGTACTTC.

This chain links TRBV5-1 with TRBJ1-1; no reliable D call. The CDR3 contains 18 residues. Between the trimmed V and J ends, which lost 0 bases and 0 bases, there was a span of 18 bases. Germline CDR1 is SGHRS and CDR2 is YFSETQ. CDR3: CASSLEEGYLMVNTEAFF. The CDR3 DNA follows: TGCGCCAGCAGCTTGGAGGAGGGTTATCTCATGGTGAACACTGAAGCTTTCTTT.

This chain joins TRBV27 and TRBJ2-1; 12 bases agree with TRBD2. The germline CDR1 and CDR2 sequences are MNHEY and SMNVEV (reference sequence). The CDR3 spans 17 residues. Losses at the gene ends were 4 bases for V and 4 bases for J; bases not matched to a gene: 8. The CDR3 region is CASSSRLAGARYNEQFF. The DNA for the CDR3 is TGTGCCAGCAGTTCACGACTAGCGGGGGCCCGATACAATGAGCAGTTCTTC.

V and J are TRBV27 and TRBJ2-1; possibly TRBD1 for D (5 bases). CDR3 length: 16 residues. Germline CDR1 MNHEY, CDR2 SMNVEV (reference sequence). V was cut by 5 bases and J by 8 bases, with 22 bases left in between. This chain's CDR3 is CASSTEGVLKGHEQFF. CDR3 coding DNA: TGTGCCAGCAGTACGGAAGGGGTCCTAAAGGGCCATGAGCAGTTCTTC.

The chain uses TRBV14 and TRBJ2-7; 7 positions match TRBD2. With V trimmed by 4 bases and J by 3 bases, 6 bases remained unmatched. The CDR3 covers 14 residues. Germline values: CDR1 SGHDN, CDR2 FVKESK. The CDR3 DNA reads TGTGCCAGCAGCCCCGGGACTATAGGCTACGAGCAGTACTTC. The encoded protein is CASSPGTIGYEQYF.

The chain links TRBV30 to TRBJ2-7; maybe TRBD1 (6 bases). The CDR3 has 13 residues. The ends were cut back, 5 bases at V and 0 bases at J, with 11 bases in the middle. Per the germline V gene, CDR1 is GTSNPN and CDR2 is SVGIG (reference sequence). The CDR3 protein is CAWLDRLSYEQYF. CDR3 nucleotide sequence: TGTGCCTGGCTAGACAGGCTCTCCTACGAGCAGTACTTC.

CDR3 nucleotide sequence: TGTGCCACCAGCGGAACCCCGGGGATGTTACAAGAGACCCAGTACTTC. Translated: CATSGTPGMLQETQYF. This sequence joins TRBV15 and TRBJ2-5; D perhaps matches TRBD2 (5 bases). This CDR3 is 16 amino acids long. The V gene's germline CDR1 is LNHNV and CDR2 YYDKDF (reference sequence). V lost 5 bases to trimming and J lost 2 bases, with 18 bases between them.

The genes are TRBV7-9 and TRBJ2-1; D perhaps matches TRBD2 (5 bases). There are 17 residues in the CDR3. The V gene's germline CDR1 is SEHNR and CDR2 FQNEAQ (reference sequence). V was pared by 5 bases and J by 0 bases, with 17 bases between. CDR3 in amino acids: CASSPVLGSPSYNEQFF. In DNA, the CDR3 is TGTGCCAGCAGCCCGGTCCTTGGGAGCCCCTCCTACAATGAGCAGTTCTTC.

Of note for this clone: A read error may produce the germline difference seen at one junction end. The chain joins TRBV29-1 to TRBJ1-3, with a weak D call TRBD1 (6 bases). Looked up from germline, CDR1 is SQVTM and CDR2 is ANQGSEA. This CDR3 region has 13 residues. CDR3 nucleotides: TGCAGCGTTTACAGGGAGAGCGGAAACACCACATATTTT. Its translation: CSVYRESGNTTYF.

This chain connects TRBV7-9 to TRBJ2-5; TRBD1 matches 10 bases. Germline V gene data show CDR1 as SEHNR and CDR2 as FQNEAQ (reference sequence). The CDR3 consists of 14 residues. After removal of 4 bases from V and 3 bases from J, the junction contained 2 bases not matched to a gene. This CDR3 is CASSSGQGKETQYF. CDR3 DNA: TGTGCCAGCAGCTCGGGACAGGGGAAAGAGACCCAGTACTTC.

In DNA, the CDR3 is TGTGCCAGCAGTTCAGGAGGCATCTATGGCTACACCTTC. Encoded protein: CASSSGGIYGYTF. The rearrangement uses TRBV14 and TRBJ1-2; D ambiguous. V was cut by 6 bases and J by 4 bases, with 12 bases left in between. Germline-derived CDR1 and CDR2 are SGHDN and FVKESK. This CDR3 spans 13 amino acids.

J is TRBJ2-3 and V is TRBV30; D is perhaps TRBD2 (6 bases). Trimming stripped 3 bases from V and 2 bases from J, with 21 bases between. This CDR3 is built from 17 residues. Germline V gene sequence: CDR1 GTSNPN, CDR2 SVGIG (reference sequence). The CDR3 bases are TGTGCCTGGAGGACGCAAGGCCTACTAGCCAACACAGATACGCAGTATTTT. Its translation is CAWRTQGLLANTDTQYF.

CDR3: CASSRPTTEAFF. The DNA of the CDR3 is TGTGCCAGCAGCCGACCAACCACTGAAGCTTTCTTT. The chain couples TRBV7-9 to TRBJ1-1, with unresolved D. Germline assignment: CDR1 SEHNR and CDR2 FQNEAQ (reference sequence). V was trimmed by 5 bases and J by 4 bases, leaving 8 bases between them. The CDR3 spans 12 residues.

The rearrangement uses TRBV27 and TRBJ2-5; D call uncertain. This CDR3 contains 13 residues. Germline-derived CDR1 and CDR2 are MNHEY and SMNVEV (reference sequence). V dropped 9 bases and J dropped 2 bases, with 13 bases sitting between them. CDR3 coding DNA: TGTGCCAGTGCCCTTTGGGTTCAAGAGACCCAGTACTTC. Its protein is CASALWVQETQYF.

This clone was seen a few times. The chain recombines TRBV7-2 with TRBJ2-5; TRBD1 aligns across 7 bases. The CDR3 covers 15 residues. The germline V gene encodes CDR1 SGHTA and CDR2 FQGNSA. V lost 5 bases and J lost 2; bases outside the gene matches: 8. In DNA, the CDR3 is TGTGCCAGCAGCAGATCGACAGGGTCACAAGAGACCCAGTACTTC. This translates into CASSRSTGSQETQYF.